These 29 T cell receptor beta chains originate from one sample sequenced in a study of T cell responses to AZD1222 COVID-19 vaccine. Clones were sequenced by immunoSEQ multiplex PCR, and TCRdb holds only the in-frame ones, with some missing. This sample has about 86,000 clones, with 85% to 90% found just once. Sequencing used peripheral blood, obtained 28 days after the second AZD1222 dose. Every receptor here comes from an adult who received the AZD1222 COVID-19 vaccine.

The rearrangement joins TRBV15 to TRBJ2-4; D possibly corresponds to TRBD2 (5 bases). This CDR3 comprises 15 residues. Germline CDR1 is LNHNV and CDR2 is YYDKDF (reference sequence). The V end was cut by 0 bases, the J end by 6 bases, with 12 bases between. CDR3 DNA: TGTGCCACCAGCAGAGATCCTGAGGGTGGAAACATTCAGTACTTC. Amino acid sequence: CATSRDPEGGNIQYF. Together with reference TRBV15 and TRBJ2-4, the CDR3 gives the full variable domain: DAMVIQNPRYQVTQFGKPVTLSCSQTLNHNVMYWYQQKSSQAPKLLFHYYDKDFNNEADTPDNFQSRRPNTSFCFLDIRSPGLGDTAMYLCATSRDPEGGNIQYFGAGTRLSVL.

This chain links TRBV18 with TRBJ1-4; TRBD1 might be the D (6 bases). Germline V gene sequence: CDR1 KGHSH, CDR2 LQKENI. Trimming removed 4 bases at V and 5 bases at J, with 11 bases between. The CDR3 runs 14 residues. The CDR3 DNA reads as TGTGCCAGCTCACTCGGACAGAGAAATGAAAAACTGTTTTTT. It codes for CASSLGQRNEKLFF.

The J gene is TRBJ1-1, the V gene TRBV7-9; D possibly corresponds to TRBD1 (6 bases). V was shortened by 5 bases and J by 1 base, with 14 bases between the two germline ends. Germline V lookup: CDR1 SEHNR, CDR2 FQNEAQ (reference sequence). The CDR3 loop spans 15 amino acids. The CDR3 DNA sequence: TGTGCCAGCAGCACCCGACAGGCGGGGAACACTGAAGCTTTCTTT. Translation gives CASSTRQAGNTEAFF.

The CDR3 protein is CASSFDGGSNYGYTF. Written as DNA, the CDR3 is TGTGCCAGCAGTTTTGACGGGGGATCGAACTATGGCTACACCTTC. The J gene is TRBJ1-2, the V gene TRBV27, with D perhaps TRBD1 (5 bases). This CDR3 is built from 15 residues. The germline V and J ends were trimmed by 3 bases and 2 bases, with 13 bases remaining between them. The V gene's germline CDR1 is MNHEY and CDR2 SMNVEV (reference sequence).

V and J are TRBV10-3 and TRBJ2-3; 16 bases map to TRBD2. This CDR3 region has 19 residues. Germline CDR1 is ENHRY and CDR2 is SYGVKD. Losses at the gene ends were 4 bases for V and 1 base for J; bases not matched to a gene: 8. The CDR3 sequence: CAISGGGLAGGTGTDTQYF. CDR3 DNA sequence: TGTGCCATCAGTGGCGGGGGACTAGCGGGAGGGACGGGCACAGATACGCAGTATTTT.

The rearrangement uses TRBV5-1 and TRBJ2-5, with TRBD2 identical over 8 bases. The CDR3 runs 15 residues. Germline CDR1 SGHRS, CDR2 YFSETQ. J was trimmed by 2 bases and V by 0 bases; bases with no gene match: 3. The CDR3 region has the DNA TGCGCCAGCAGCTTGGGGTTAGCGGGGCAAGAGACCCAGTACTTC. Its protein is CASSLGLAGQETQYF.

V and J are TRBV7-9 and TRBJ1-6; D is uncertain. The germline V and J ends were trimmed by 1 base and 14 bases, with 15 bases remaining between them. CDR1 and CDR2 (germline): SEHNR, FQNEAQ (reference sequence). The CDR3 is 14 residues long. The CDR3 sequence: CASSLGQNPWSLHF. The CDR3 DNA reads TGTGCCAGCAGCTTAGGACAAAATCCATGGTCCCTCCACTTT.

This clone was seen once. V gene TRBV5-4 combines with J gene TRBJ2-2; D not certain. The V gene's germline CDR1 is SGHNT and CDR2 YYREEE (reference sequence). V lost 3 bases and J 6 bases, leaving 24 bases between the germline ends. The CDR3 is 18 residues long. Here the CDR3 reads CASSSPLEAGLRSGELFF. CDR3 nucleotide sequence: TGTGCCAGCAGCTCCCCTCTCGAGGCAGGCCTCCGATCCGGGGAGCTGTTTTTT.

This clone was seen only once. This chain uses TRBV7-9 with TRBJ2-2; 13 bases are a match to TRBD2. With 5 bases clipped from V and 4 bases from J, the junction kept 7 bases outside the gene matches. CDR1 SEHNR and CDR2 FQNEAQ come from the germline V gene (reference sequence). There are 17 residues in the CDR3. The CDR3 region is CASSRGLAGEVTGELFF. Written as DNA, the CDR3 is TGTGCCAGCAGCCGAGGACTAGCGGGAGAAGTCACCGGGGAGCTGTTTTTT. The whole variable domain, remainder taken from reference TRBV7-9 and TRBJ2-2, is DTGVSQNPRHKITKRGQNVTFRCDPISEHNRLYWYRQTLGQGPEFLTYFQNEAQLEKSRLLSDRFSAERPKGSFSTLEIQRTEQGDSAMYLCASSRGLAGEVTGELFFGEGSRLTVL.

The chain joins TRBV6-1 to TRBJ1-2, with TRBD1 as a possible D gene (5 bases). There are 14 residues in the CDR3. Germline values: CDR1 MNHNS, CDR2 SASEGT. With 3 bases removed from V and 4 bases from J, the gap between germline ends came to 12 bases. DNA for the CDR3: TGTGCCAGCAGTGATTGGGGGGGTATCTATGGCTACACCTTC. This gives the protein CASSDWGGIYGYTF.

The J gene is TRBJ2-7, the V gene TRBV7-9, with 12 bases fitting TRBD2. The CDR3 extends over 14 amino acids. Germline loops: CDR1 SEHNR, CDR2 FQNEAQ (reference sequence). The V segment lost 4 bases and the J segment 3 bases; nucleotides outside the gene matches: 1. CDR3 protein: CASSSSGRVYEQYF. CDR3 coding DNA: TGTGCCAGCAGCTCTAGCGGGAGGGTCTACGAGCAGTACTTC.

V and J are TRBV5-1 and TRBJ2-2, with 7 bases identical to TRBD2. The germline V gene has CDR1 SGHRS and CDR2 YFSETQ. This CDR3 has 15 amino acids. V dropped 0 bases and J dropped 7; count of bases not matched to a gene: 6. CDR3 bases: TGCGCCAGCAGCTTGGCCGGGGCGGGGGTCGGGGAGCTGTTTTTT. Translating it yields CASSLAGAGVGELFF.

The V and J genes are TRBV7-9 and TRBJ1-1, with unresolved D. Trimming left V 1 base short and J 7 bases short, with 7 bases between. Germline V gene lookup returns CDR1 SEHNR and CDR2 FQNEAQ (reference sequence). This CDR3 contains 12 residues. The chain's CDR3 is CASSLGVSEAFF. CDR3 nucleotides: TGTGCCAGCAGCTTAGGGGTCAGTGAAGCTTTCTTT.

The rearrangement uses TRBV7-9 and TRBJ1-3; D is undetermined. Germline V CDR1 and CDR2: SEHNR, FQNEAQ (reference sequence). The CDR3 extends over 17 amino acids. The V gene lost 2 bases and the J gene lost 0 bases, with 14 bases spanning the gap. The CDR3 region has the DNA TGTGCCAGCAGCTTAAATGTCCCAAGGGTCTCTGGAAACACCATATATTTT. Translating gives CASSLNVPRVSGNTIYF.

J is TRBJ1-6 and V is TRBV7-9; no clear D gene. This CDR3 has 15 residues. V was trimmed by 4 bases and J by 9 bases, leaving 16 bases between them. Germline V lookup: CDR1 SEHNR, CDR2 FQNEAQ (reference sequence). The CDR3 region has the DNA TGTGCCAGCAGCTCCCTCTCACTGGATGGTTCACCCCTCCACTTT. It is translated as CASSSLSLDGSPLHF.

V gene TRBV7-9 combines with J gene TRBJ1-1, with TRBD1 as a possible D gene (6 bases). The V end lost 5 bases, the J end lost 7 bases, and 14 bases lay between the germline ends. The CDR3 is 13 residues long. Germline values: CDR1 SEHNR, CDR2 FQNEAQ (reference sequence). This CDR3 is CASSTSRTVEAFF. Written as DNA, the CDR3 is TGTGCCAGCAGCACGTCGAGGACAGTTGAAGCTTTCTTT. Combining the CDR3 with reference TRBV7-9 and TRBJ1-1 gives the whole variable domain DTGVSQNPRHKITKRGQNVTFRCDPISEHNRLYWYRQTLGQGPEFLTYFQNEAQLEKSRLLSDRFSAERPKGSFSTLEIQRTEQGDSAMYLCASSTSRTVEAFFGQGTRLTVV.

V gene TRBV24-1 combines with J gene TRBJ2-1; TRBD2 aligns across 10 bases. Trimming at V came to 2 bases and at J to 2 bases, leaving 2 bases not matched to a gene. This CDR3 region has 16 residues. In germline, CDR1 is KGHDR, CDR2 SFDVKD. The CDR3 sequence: CATSDSGTSAYNEQFF. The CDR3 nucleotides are TGTGCCACCAGTGATTCCGGGACTAGCGCCTACAATGAGCAGTTCTTC.

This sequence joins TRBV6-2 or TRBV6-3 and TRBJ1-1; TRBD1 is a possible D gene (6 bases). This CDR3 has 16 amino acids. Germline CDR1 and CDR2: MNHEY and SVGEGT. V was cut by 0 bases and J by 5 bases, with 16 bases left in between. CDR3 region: CASSYSEGGAGTEAFF. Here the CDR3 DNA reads TGTGCCAGCAGTTACTCGGAGGGGGGCGCAGGGACTGAAGCTTTCTTT.

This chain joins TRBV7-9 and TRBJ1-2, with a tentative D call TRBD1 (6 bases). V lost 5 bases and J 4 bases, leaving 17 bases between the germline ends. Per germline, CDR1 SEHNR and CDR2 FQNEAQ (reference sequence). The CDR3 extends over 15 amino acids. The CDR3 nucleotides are TGTGCCAGCAGCCCAATAGGGGGGCTTGGCTATGGCTACACCTTC. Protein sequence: CASSPIGGLGYGYTF. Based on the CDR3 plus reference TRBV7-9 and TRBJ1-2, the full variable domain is DTGVSQNPRHKITKRGQNVTFRCDPISEHNRLYWYRQTLGQGPEFLTYFQNEAQLEKSRLLSDRFSAERPKGSFSTLEIQRTEQGDSAMYLCASSPIGGLGYGYTFGSGTRLTVV.

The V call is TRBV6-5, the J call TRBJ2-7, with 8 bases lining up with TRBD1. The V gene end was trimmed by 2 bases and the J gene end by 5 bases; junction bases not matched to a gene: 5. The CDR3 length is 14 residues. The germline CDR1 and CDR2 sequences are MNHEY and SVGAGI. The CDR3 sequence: CASSYVDRGHEQYF. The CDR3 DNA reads TGTGCCAGCAGTTACGTAGACAGGGGCCACGAGCAGTACTTC.

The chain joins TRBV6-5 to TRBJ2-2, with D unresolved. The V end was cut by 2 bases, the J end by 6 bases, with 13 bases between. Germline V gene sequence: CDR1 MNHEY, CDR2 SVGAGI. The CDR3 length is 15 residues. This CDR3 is CASSYDPYIPGELFF. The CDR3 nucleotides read TGTGCCAGCAGTTACGACCCGTATATACCCGGGGAGCTGTTTTTT.

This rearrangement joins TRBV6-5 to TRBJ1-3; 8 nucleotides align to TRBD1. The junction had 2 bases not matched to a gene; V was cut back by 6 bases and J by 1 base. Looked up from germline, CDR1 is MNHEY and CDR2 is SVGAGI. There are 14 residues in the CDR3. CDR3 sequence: CASRNRGSGNTIYF. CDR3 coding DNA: TGTGCCAGCAGGAACAGGGGGTCTGGAAACACCATATATTTT.

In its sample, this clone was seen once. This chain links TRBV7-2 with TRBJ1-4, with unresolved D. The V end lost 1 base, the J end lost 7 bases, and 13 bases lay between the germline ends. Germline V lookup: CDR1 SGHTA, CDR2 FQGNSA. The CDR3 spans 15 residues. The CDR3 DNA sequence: TGTGCCAGCAGCTTAGGGCACGGAGACCTTGAAAAACTGTTTTTT. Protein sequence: CASSLGHGDLEKLFF.

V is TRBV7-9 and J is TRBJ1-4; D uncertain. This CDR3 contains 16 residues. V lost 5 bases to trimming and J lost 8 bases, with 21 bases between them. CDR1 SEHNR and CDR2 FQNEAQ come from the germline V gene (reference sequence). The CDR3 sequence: CASSRAVTMDAEKLFF. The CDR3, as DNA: TGTGCCAGCAGCCGGGCCGTAACGATGGACGCCGAAAAACTGTTTTTT.

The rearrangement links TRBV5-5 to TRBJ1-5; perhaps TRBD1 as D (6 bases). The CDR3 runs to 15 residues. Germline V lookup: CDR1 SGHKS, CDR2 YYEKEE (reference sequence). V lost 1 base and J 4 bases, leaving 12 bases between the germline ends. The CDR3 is CASSLYPGENQPQHF. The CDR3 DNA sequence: TGTGCCAGCAGCTTGTACCCAGGGGAGAATCAGCCCCAGCATTTT.

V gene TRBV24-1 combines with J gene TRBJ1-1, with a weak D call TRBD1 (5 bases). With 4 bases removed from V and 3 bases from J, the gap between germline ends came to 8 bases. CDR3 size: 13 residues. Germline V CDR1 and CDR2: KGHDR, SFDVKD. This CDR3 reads CATSDPTDTEAFF. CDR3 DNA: TGTGCCACCAGTGACCCGACAGACACTGAAGCTTTCTTT.

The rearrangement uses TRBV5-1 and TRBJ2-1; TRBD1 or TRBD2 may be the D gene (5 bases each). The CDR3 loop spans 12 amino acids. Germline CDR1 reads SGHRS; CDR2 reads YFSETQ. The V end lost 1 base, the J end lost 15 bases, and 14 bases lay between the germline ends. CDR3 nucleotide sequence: TGCGCCAGCAGCTTGACCAACGGGGCGTCGTTCTTC. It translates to CASSLTNGASFF.

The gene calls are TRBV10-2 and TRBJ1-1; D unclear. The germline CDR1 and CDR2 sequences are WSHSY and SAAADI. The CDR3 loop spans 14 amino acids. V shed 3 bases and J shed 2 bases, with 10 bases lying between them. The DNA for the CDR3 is TGCGCCAGCAGTGACCATTCACCTAACACTGAAGCTTTCTTT. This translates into CASSDHSPNTEAFF.

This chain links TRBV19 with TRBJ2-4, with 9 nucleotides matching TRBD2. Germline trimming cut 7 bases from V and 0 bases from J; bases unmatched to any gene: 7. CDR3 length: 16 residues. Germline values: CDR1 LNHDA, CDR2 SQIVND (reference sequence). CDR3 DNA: TGTGCCAGTACCAGCGGGAGGTCCTTAGCCAAAAACATTCAGTACTTC. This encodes CASTSGRSLAKNIQYF.